Sequencing of this T cell receptor (beta chain) was carried out in a study of response to subunit inactivated influenza vaccine. Study-level results: With each seasonal influenza vaccination, the authors suggested, few new T cells are recruited.

This CDR3 has 15 amino acids. From germline, CDR1 is SGHDN and CDR2 FVKESK. With 4 bases clipped from V and 7 bases from J, the junction kept 9 bases outside the gene matches. As regards this clonotype: The target antigen is unknown.

From the RT-PCR reads, TCRdb called clonotypes with MiXCR, one entry per CDR3 protein. This sample has fewer than 800,000 distinct CDR3 sequences, with 15% to 19% found just once. The starting material was PBMCs from blood, obtained 11 to 12 days after vaccination. This receptor was identified in a man aged 50 to 60 who received an inactivated influenza vaccine. The J gene is TRBJ2-2, the V gene TRBV14, with TRBD1 matching over 7 bases. The DNA of the CDR3 is TGTGCCAGCAGCCCTTTCGGACAGGAAGACGGGGAGCTGTTTTTT. This sequence encodes CASSPFGQEDGELFF.